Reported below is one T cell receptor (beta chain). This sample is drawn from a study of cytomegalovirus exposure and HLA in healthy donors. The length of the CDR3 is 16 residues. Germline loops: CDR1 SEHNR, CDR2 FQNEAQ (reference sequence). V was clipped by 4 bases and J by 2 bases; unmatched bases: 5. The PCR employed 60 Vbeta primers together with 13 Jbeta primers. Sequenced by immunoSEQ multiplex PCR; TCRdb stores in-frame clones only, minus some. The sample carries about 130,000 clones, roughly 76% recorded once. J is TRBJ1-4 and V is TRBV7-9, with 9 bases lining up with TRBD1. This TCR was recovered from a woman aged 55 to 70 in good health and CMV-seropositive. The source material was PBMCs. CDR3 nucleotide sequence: TGTGCCAGCAGCTCCGGGACAGGGCGTACTAATGAAAAACTGTTTTTT. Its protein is CASSSGTGRTNEKLFF.